The 22 T cell receptor beta chains below come from one sample, sequenced in a study of shared clonotypes between healthy human individuals. The data were produced by immunoSEQ multiplex PCR, yet TCRdb's version contains in-frame clones alone and is incomplete. The sample carries over a million clones, more than 95% recorded once. Sequencing was done on a sample of naive CD4+ T cells sorted from blood. Subset given: CD45RA+ positively selected. Source of these receptors: a man younger than 40 in good health.

Of note for this clone: Other DNA sequences in the sample encode the same CDR3. The chain couples TRBV2 to TRBJ1-5; D unresolved. CDR3 length: 13 amino acids. CDR1 and CDR2 from the germline V gene are SNHLY and FYNNEI. Trimming stripped 1 base from V and 1 base from J, with 2 bases between. DNA of the CDR3: TGTGCCAGCAGTGAAGAGAGCAATCAGCCCCAGCATTTT. It yields the protein CASSEESNQPQHF.

This clone was observed a single time. The rearrangement joins TRBV27 to TRBJ1-3; TRBD1 matches at 7 bases. The CDR3 extends over 15 amino acids. V was pared by 0 bases and J by 4 bases, with 3 bases of the junction left unmatched. Germline V CDR1 and CDR2: MNHEY, SMNVEV (reference sequence). The CDR3 loop is CASSLSRTGGNTIYF. The CDR3 bases are TGTGCCAGCAGTTTATCTCGGACAGGAGGAAACACCATATATTTT.

The rearrangement links TRBV21-1 to TRBJ1-5. TRBV21-1 is noted as a pseudogene. The CDR3 is 13 amino acids. The CDR3 nucleotides read TGTGCCAGCGGACCAGAGATCAATCAGCCCCAGCATTTT. Its protein is CASGPEINQPQHF.

A single count supports this clone. V is TRBV11-2 and J is TRBJ1-2; TRBD1 matches at 7 bases. Germline CDR1 SGHAT, CDR2 FQNNGV. The ends lost 5 bases at V and 4 bases at J; junction bases unmatched: 4. The CDR3 length is 13 residues. The CDR3 here is CASSRDRTYGYTF. The DNA of the CDR3 is TGTGCCAGCAGCCGGGACAGAACCTATGGCTACACCTTC.

The genes are TRBV9 and TRBJ2-5; D is unresolved. Deletions cut 0 bases from V and 5 bases from J, with 11 bases between. The CDR3 has 14 amino acids. Looked up from germline, CDR1 is SGDLS and CDR2 is YYNGEE. The CDR3 DNA sequence: TGTGCCAGCAGCGTAGGATGGGAAAGGGAGACCCAGTACTTC. Translation gives CASSVGWERETQYF.

The gene calls are TRBV5-1 and TRBJ2-2; 10 positions match TRBD1. CDR1 is SGHRS, CDR2 YFSETQ, per germline. V dropped 4 bases and J dropped 8; count of bases not matched to a gene: 8. The CDR3 has 15 amino acids. As DNA, the CDR3 is TGCGCCAGCAGCATACTGACAGGGGGCGAAGGGGAGCTGTTTTTT. The encoded protein is CASSILTGGEGELFF.

This chain joins TRBV5-1 and TRBJ2-5; TRBD1 agrees at 8 bases. The CDR3 contains 14 residues. Germline lookup yields CDR1 SGHRS and CDR2 YFSETQ. The junction had 4 bases not matched to a gene; V was cut back by 4 bases and J by 2 bases. CDR3: CASSRGTGQETQYF. The CDR3 DNA sequence: TGCGCCAGCAGCCGTGGGACAGGACAAGAGACCCAGTACTTC.

The V and J genes are TRBV18 and TRBJ2-2; possibly TRBD2 for D (5 bases). Trimming cost V 4 bases and J 0 bases, with 9 bases left between them. There are 15 residues in the CDR3. In germline, CDR1 is KGHSH, CDR2 LQKENI. CDR3 loop: CASSRGQANTGELFF. The DNA of the CDR3 is TGTGCCAGCTCACGCGGGCAGGCGAACACCGGGGAGCTGTTTTTT.

The chain carries TRBV18 and TRBJ1-2; tentative D call: TRBD1 (6 bases). The V gene's germline CDR1 is KGHSH and CDR2 LQKENI. The V end was cut by 6 bases, the J end by 6 bases, with 14 bases between. The CDR3 spans 13 residues. The CDR3 DNA is TGTGCCAGCTCGACGAGCGGGGGCGATGGCTACACCTTC. Translating it yields CASSTSGGDGYTF.

This clone was recorded once. The same CDR3 is also encoded by other DNA sequences in this sample. V gene TRBV7-9 combines with J gene TRBJ1-1; D is unclear. V shed 3 bases and J shed 0 bases, with 5 bases lying between them. The CDR3 is made up of 13 amino acids. Germline CDR1 and CDR2: SEHNR and FQNEAQ (reference sequence). In DNA form, the CDR3 reads TGTGCCAGCAGCTTGCAGGTGAACACTGAAGCTTTCTTT. Protein sequence: CASSLQVNTEAFF.

CDR3 loop: CASSPPRGWPSTETGGHEQYF. The CDR3 DNA reads TGTGCCAGCTCACCGCCTCGGGGCTGGCCGTCGACCGAGACAGGGGGCCACGAGCAGTACTTC. The rearrangement uses TRBV18 and TRBJ2-7, with TRBD1 matching 10 bases. The germline CDR1 and CDR2 sequences are KGHSH and LQKENI. With 3 bases clipped from V and 5 bases from J, the junction kept 25 bases outside the gene matches. There are 21 residues in the CDR3. Supplemented by reference TRBV18 and TRBJ2-7, the full variable domain reads NAGVMQNPRHLVRRRGQEARLRCSPMKGHSHVYWYRQLPEEGLKFMVYLQKENIIDESGMPKERFSAEFPKEGPSILRIQQVVRGDSAAYFCASSPPRGWPSTETGGHEQYFGPGTRLTVT.

The chain recombines TRBV2 with TRBJ1-5; tentative D call: TRBD1 (5 bases). CDR3 length: 14 amino acids. V lost 10 bases, J lost 6 bases, and 19 bases lay in between. The germline V gene has CDR1 SNHLY and CDR2 FYNNEI. DNA of the CDR3: TGTGCCATCACTACAGGTTTTGAGACTCAGCCCCAGCATTTT. Translating gives CAITTGFETQPQHF.

This chain uses TRBV9 with TRBJ1-1; 8 nucleotides line up with TRBD1. CDR1 and CDR2 (germline): SGDLS, YYNGEE. The J segment lost 1 base and the V segment lost 3 bases, leaving 2 bases of the junction unmatched. The CDR3 is made up of 14 amino acids. Here the CDR3 DNA reads TGTGCCAGCAGCGCCGACAGGGGGAACACTGAAGCTTTCTTT. The encoded protein is CASSADRGNTEAFF.

CDR3 amino acids: CASMSGVGNEKLFF. The CDR3 DNA reads TGTGCCAGCATGTCGGGGGTGGGTAATGAAAAACTGTTTTTT. The chain combines TRBV28 with TRBJ1-4, with D possibly being TRBD1 (5 bases). This CDR3 is 14 amino acids long. Trimming took off 7 bases at V and 4 bases at J, with 13 bases between the two ends. Germline V gene lookup returns CDR1 MDHEN and CDR2 SYDVKM. The whole variable domain, remainder taken from reference TRBV28 and TRBJ1-4, is DVKVTQSSRYLVKRTGEKVFLECVQDMDHENMFWYRQDPGLGLRLIYFSYDVKMKEKGDIPEGYSVSREKKERFSLILESASTNQTSMYLCASMSGVGNEKLFFGSGTQLSVL.

The chain recombines TRBV9 with TRBJ2-7; TRBD2 aligns across 15 bases. Trimming took 3 bases from V and 7 from J; bases not matched to a gene: 5. The germline V gene encodes CDR1 SGDLS and CDR2 YYNGEE. There are 15 residues in the CDR3. The CDR3 DNA follows: TGTGCCAGCAGCGGGACTAGCGGGAGGGCGGGTGAGCAGTACTTC. Translation: CASSGTSGRAGEQYF.

This chain links TRBV6-1 with TRBJ2-5, with a possible D match to TRBD2 (5 bases). The CDR3 loop spans 14 amino acids. Trimming pared 6 bases from V and 3 bases from J, leaving 14 bases between. From germline, CDR1 is MNHNS and CDR2 SASEGT. The CDR3 DNA reads as TGTGCCAGCAGCAAAGCGACTAATAAAGAGACCCAGTACTTC. This gives the protein CASSKATNKETQYF.

The gene calls are TRBV11-3 and TRBJ2-3; TRBD2 matches 11 bases. Germline V gene lookup returns CDR1 SGHNT and CDR2 YENEEA. The CDR3 has 17 residues. The junction had 12 bases not matched to a gene; V was cut back by 5 bases and J by 5 bases. The CDR3 here is CASSVRLAGTFQDTQYF. The CDR3 region has the DNA TGTGCCAGCAGCGTAAGACTAGCGGGGACCTTCCAAGATACGCAGTATTTT.

As to this clone: This same CDR3 is encoded by further DNA sequences in the sample. The CDR3 sequence is CASSYSSNQPQHF. Here the CDR3 DNA reads TGTGCCAGCAGTTACTCCTCAAATCAGCCCCAGCATTTT. The rearrangement joins TRBV6-5 to TRBJ1-5; no clear D. The CDR3 spans 13 residues. V lost 0 bases, J lost 4 bases, and 4 bases lay in between. Looked up from germline, CDR1 is MNHEY and CDR2 is SVGAGI.

The chain recombines TRBV10-1 with TRBJ2-3; 8 bases line up with TRBD1. This CDR3 is built from 14 residues. With 3 bases clipped from V and 5 bases from J, the junction kept 4 bases outside the gene matches. Germline V gene data show CDR1 as WNHNN and CDR2 as SYGVQD (reference sequence). The CDR3 DNA reads as TGCGCCAGCAGTGACAGGGGGCTGGGAGATACGCAGTATTTT. It specifies CASSDRGLGDTQYF.

The chain recombines TRBV6-5 with TRBJ2-1; D unresolved. The CDR3 totals 14 residues. The germline V gene encodes CDR1 MNHEY and CDR2 SVGAGI. V was pared by 2 bases and J by 7 bases, with 12 bases between. The CDR3 reads CASSYGIGINEQFF. The CDR3 DNA is TGTGCCAGCAGTTACGGAATAGGGATAAATGAGCAGTTCTTC.

This rearrangement joins TRBV7-9 to TRBJ2-1; D call uncertain. The V end was cut by 5 bases, the J end by 13 bases, with 18 bases between. In germline, CDR1 is SEHNR, CDR2 FQNEAQ (reference sequence). The CDR3 has 13 amino acids. This CDR3 reads CASSPPLRPSQFF. The CDR3 nucleotides read TGTGCCAGCAGCCCCCCCTTGCGTCCTTCCCAGTTCTTC.

The gene calls are TRBV7-6 and TRBJ2-6, with D perhaps matching TRBD1 (5 bases). Germline assignment: CDR1 SGHVS and CDR2 FNYEAQ. V gave up 5 bases and J gave up 2 bases, with 19 bases separating them. This CDR3 comprises 18 residues. CDR3 region: CASSPDSYGFAGANVLTF. The CDR3 DNA sequence: TGTGCCAGCAGCCCCGACAGCTATGGATTTGCTGGGGCCAACGTCCTGACTTTC.